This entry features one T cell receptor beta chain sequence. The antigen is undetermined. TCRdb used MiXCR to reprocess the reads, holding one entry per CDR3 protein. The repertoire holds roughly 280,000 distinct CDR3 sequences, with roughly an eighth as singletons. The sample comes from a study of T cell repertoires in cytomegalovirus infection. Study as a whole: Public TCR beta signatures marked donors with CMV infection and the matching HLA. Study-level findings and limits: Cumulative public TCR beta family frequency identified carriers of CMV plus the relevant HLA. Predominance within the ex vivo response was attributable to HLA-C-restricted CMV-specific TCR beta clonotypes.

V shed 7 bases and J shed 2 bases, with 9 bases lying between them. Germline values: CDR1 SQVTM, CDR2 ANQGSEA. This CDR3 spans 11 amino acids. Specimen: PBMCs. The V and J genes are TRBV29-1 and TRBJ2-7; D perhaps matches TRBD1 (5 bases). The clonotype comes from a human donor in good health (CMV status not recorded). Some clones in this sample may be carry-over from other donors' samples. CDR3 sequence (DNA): TGCAGCGCACGGACAACCTACGAGCAGTACTTC. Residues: CSARTTYEQYF.